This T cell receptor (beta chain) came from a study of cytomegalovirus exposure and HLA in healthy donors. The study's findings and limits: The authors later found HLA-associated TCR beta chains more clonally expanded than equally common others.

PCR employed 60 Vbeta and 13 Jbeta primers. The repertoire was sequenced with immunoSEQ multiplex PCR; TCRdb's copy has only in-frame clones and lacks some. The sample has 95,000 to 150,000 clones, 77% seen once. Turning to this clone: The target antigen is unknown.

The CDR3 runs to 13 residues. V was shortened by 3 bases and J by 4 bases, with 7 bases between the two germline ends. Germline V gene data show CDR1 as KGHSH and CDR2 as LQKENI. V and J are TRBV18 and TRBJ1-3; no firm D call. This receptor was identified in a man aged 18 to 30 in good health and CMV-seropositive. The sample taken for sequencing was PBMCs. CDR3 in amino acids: CASSPPVGNTIYF. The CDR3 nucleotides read TGTGCCAGCTCACCCCCCGTCGGAAACACCATATATTTT.